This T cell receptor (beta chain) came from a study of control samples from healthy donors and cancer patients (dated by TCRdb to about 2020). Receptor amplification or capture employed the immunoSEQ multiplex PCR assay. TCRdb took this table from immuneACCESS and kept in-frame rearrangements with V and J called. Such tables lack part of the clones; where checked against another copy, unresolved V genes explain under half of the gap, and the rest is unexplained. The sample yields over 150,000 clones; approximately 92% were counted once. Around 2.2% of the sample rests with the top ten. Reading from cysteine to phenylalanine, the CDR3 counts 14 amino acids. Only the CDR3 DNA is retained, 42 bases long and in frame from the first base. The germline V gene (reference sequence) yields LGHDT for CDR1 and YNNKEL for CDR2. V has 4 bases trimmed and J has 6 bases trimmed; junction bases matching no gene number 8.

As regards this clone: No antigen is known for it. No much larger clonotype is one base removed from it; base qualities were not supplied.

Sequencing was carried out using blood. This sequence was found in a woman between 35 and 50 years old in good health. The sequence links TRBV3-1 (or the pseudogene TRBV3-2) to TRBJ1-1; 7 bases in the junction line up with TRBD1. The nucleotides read TGTGCCAGCAGCCCGTTCCCAGGGGGAGCTGAAGCTTTCTTT. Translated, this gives CASSPFPGGAEAFF.